One sample yielded the 28 T cell receptor beta chains listed below, sequenced in a study of spatial heterogeneity in lung cancer. TCRdb re-analysed the 5' RACE reads in MiXCR, keeping a single row per CDR3 protein. The data hold under 20,000 distinct CDR3 sequences, with around 6.4% observed a single time. The study's findings and limits: Expanded alpha and beta TCR counts within tumors tracked tumor mutation counts.

Their cognate antigens are unknown. Noted time point: sample taken at primary tumor resection. Sequences were derived from lung tumor tissue, sampled at surgery. The receptors here all came from a female donor with early-stage non-small cell lung cancer.

This clonotype was picked up a small number of times. Because this beta chain is a stray read in a library intended to capture alpha chains, its abundance should not be given much weight. The chain is built from TRBV7-8 and TRBJ1-3; 8 nucleotides align to TRBD1. V lost 6 bases and J lost 0; bases outside the gene matches: 4. The length of the CDR3 is 15 residues. CDR1 and CDR2 from the germline V gene are SGHVS and FQNEAQ. CDR3 nucleotides: TGTGCCAGCAGAAAACAGGGGGTCTCTGGAAACACCATATATTTT. It specifies CASRKQGVSGNTIYF.

This clonotype was detected a few times. The library was built for alpha chains, so this beta chain is an off-target read and its size means little. V gene TRBV20-1 combines with J gene TRBJ2-1; weak D call: TRBD2 (5 bases). V lost 0 bases and J 6 bases, leaving 15 bases between the germline ends. The CDR3 has 15 residues. Germline-derived CDR1 and CDR2 are DFQATT and SNEGSKA (reference sequence). The CDR3 loop reads CSARDSSGRANEQFF. The CDR3 DNA sequence: TGCAGTGCTAGAGATTCCAGCGGACGCGCCAATGAGCAGTTCTTC.

This clonotype occurred many times. In a library made to pick up alpha chains, this beta chain is a stray read with a size that means little. The rearrangement links TRBV6-5 to TRBJ1-5, with 8 bases fitting TRBD1. Germline V gives CDR1 MNHEY, CDR2 SVGAGI. This CDR3 spans 14 amino acids. V was clipped by 5 bases and J by 5 bases; unmatched bases: 5. CDR3: CASSRKTGDQPQHF. The CDR3, as DNA: TGTGCCAGCAGTCGGAAGACAGGGGATCAGCCCCAGCATTTT.

Of note for this clonotype: A much bigger clone sits one base away, suggesting this may be a read error. This beta chain came through as a stray read in a library set up for alpha chains, and its size says little. The chain is built from TRBV7-8 and TRBJ2-7; no reliable D call. Trimming cost V 2 bases and J 3 bases, with 5 bases left between them. The CDR3 covers 12 residues. CDR1 is SGHVS and CDR2 is FQNEAQ in the germline V gene. CDR3 DNA sequence: TGTGCCAGCAGCTTACATCGCTACGAGCAGTACTTC. It translates to CASSLHRYEQYF.

The table lists this clonotype with a few counts. The library was built for alpha chains, so this beta chain is an off-target read and its size means little. The chain employs TRBV5-1 and TRBJ2-5; D gene unclear. This CDR3 comprises 14 residues. Germline lookup yields CDR1 SGHRS and CDR2 YFSETQ. V was clipped by 1 base and J by 4 bases, with 11 bases between them. CDR3: CASSLWGMGETQYF. CDR3 nucleotides: TGCGCCAGCAGCTTGTGGGGAATGGGAGAGACCCAGTACTTC.

There are a few counts of this clonotype. The library was designed around alpha chains, so this beta chain is a stray read whose abundance carries little weight. The rearrangement joins TRBV12-3 or TRBV12-4 to TRBJ2-5; D ambiguous. V lost 5 bases and J lost 7, with 11 bases in between. The CDR3 has 12 residues. In nucleotides, the CDR3 is TGTGCCAGCAGTGTTGCCGGTGGGACCCAGTACTTC. This sequence encodes CASSVAGGTQYF.

In its sample, this clonotype was seen many times. This beta chain slipped into a library made for alpha chains as a stray read, so its size is not meaningful. The chain recombines TRBV7-8 with TRBJ1-1; no clear D gene. Germline V gives CDR1 SGHVS, CDR2 FQNEAQ. The CDR3 has 14 amino acids. Between the trimmed V and J ends, which lost 5 bases and 1 base, there was a span of 11 bases. CDR3 sequence (DNA): TGTGCCAGCAGCCCCGTGGGCACGAACACTGAAGCTTTCTTT. It is translated as CASSPVGTNTEAFF.

This clonotype was seen at least ten times. The library was built for alpha chains, so this beta chain is an off-target read and its size means little. CDR3 in DNA: TGTGCCAGCAGTAAAAACACCCGATCAGGGGGCGAGCAGTACTTC. Its translation is CASSKNTRSGGEQYF. The rearrangement links TRBV27 to TRBJ2-7, with TRBD1 matching 7 bases. The V and J ends lost 5 bases and 6 bases, in that order; junction bases with no gene match: 13. CDR3 length: 15 amino acids. Germline loops: CDR1 MNHEY, CDR2 SMNVEV (reference sequence).

This clonotype was detected ten times or more. The library was prepared for alpha chains; this beta chain is a stray read, so its frequency means little. The chain carries TRBV19 and TRBJ1-5, with D tentatively TRBD1 (5 bases). The length of the CDR3 is 13 residues. Germline CDR1 reads LNHDA; CDR2 reads SQIVND (reference sequence). The ends were cut back, 10 bases at V and 4 bases at J, with 14 bases in the middle. CDR3 coding DNA: TGTGCCATTGGGGGTGCAGGAAATCAGCCCCAGCATTTT. This gives the protein CAIGGAGNQPQHF.

On this clonotype: This beta chain turned up in a library designed for alpha chains; as an off-target read, its abundance says little. The rearrangement joins TRBV12-3 or TRBV12-4 to TRBJ2-5; 8 bases align to TRBD1. After removal of 5 bases from V and 5 bases from J, the junction contained 7 bases not matched to a gene. This CDR3 spans 14 amino acids. The CDR3 loop is CASSPTGAEETQYF. In DNA form, the CDR3 reads TGTGCCAGCAGTCCGACAGGGGCGGAGGAGACCCAGTACTTC.

In regard to this clonotype: The library was built for alpha chains, so this beta chain is an off-target read and its size means little. The chain joins TRBV6-1 to TRBJ1-1; D uncertain. CDR1 MNHNS and CDR2 SASEGT come from the germline V gene. The CDR3 consists of 13 residues. The V end was cut by 2 bases, the J end by 10 bases, with 14 bases between. The CDR3 loop reads CASSELWQVLAFF. The CDR3, as DNA: TGTGCCAGCAGTGAACTTTGGCAGGTCCTAGCTTTCTTT.

A note on this clonotype: Being off target in a library aimed at alpha chains, this beta chain has a size of little meaning. The chain employs TRBV20-1 and TRBJ2-3; TRBD2 matches at 8 bases. With 6 bases clipped from V and 4 bases from J, the junction kept 12 bases outside the gene matches. The CDR3 sequence is 15 residues long. The germline V gene encodes CDR1 DFQATT and CDR2 SNEGSKA (reference sequence). CDR3 in DNA: TGCAGTGCCACGTGGGGAGCGGGAGCGGCAGATACGCAGTATTTT. It translates to CSATWGAGAADTQYF.

In this sample, this clonotype turned up a few times. Since it is a stray read in a library aimed at alpha chains, this beta chain has a size that is not meaningful. The V and J genes are TRBV2 and TRBJ2-5; D is undetermined. From germline, CDR1 is SNHLY and CDR2 FYNNEI. V was cut by 4 bases and J by 5 bases, with 8 bases left in between. This CDR3 region has 12 residues. The CDR3 DNA sequence: TGTGCCAGCAGTGGAGTGGGGGAGACCCAGTACTTC. This encodes CASSGVGETQYF.

This clonotype was seen repeatedly, ten times or more. This beta chain is a stray sequence in a library constructed for alpha chains; its clone size is not meaningful. V gene TRBV6-1 combines with J gene TRBJ1-1, with D maybe TRBD1 (5 bases). Germline assignment: CDR1 MNHNS and CDR2 SASEGT. With 2 bases removed from V and 3 bases from J, the gap between germline ends came to 16 bases. The CDR3 is 16 residues long. CDR3: CASSESAGYGDTEAFF. The CDR3 DNA reads TGTGCCAGCAGTGAATCAGCAGGGTACGGGGACACTGAAGCTTTCTTT.

This clonotype was recorded at least ten times. This beta chain is off target for a library built for alpha chains, so its abundance means little. The chain uses TRBV11-2 and TRBJ2-1; TRBD2 matches 13 bases. V trimming: 8 bases; J trimming: 4 bases; junction bases outside the gene matches: 2. This CDR3 comprises 14 residues. CDR1 is SGHAT, CDR2 FQNNGV, per germline. The CDR3 DNA reads as TGTGCCAGCGAGGGACTAGCGGGGTACAATGAGCAGTTCTTC. Protein: CASEGLAGYNEQFF.

At least ten counts were recorded for this clonotype. In a library made to pick up alpha chains, this beta chain is a stray read with a size that means little. The chain uses TRBV7-2 and TRBJ2-7; 10 bases line up with TRBD2. The CDR3 covers 13 residues. V shed 5 bases and J 3 bases; nucleotides not matched to a gene: 1. CDR1 and CDR2 (germline): SGHTA, FQGNSA. In DNA form, the CDR3 reads TGTGCCAGCAGCCGGACTAGCGGCTACGAGCAGTACTTC. It encodes CASSRTSGYEQYF.

This clonotype was counted many times. A library prepared for alpha chains yielded this beta chain as an off-target read; its size is of little meaning. The chain joins TRBV15 to TRBJ2-1; D ambiguous. The CDR3 is made up of 15 amino acids. V gave up 0 bases and J gave up 4 bases, with 10 bases separating them. Germline V CDR1 and CDR2: LNHNV, YYDKDF (reference sequence). CDR3 nucleotide sequence: TGTGCCACCAGCAGAGAGGGTAGGGCATACAATGAGCAGTTCTTC. Amino acids: CATSREGRAYNEQFF.

This clonotype was observed many times. This beta chain lies outside the target of a library built for alpha chains; its clone size means little. The CDR3 here is CASEPRGAGVSEQFF. The CDR3 DNA is TGTGCCAGCGAACCCCGGGGAGCGGGAGTTAGTGAGCAGTTCTTC. This chain links TRBV2 with TRBJ2-1, with TRBD2 identical over 8 bases. The germline V gene has CDR1 SNHLY and CDR2 FYNNEI. CDR3 size: 15 residues. V lost 8 bases to trimming and J lost 9 bases; unmatched junction nucleotides: 15. The whole variable domain, filled in from reference TRBV2 and TRBJ2-1, reads EPEVTQTPSHQVTQMGQEVILRCVPISNHLYFYWYRQILGQKVEFLVSFYNNEISEKSEIFDDQFSVERPDGSNFTLKIRSTKLEDSAMYFCASEPRGAGVSEQFFGPGTRLTVL.

Concerning this clonotype: The size of this beta chain means little, since it is a stray read in a library made for alpha chains. The chain is built from TRBV20-1 and TRBJ2-7, with 14 nucleotides matching TRBD2. CDR1 and CDR2 (germline): DFQATT, SNEGSKA (reference sequence). The ends lost 2 bases at V and 1 base at J; junction bases unmatched: 10. The CDR3 is 18 residues long. The chain's CDR3 is CSARKGTSGSYESYEQYF. The CDR3 nucleotides read TGCAGTGCTAGAAAAGGGACTAGCGGGAGTTATGAATCCTACGAGCAGTACTTC.

With regard to this clonotype: This beta chain is an unintended read in a library built for alpha chains; its size means little. V is TRBV27 and J is TRBJ1-4; TRBD1 aligns across 8 bases. There are 14 residues in the CDR3. V trimming: 5 bases; J trimming: 4 bases; junction bases outside the gene matches: 3. Germline V gene data show CDR1 as MNHEY and CDR2 as SMNVEV (reference sequence). The CDR3 loop reads CASSPDRGNEKLFF. As DNA, the CDR3 is TGTGCCAGCAGTCCTGACAGGGGTAATGAAAAACTGTTTTTT.

This clonotype was seen repeatedly, ten times or more. At one end the junction does not follow the germline gene, possibly because of a read error. This beta chain was picked up by a library intended for alpha chains and is off target, so its count carries little meaning. The chain is built from TRBV20-1 and TRBJ1-4, with D possibly TRBD1 on 5 matching bases. CDR1 is DFQATT, CDR2 SNEGSKA, per germline (reference sequence). The CDR3 has 13 amino acids. The CDR3 DNA is TGCAGTGCTGGAGACAGTGCTAATGAAAAACTGTTTTTT. It translates to CSAGDSANEKLFF.

This clonotype was detected many times. In a library made to pick up alpha chains, this beta chain is a stray read with a size that means little. V gene TRBV5-1 combines with J gene TRBJ2-7, with TRBD2 identical over 9 bases. The junction had 4 bases not matched to a gene; V was cut back by 0 bases and J by 3 bases. This CDR3 has 15 amino acids. The germline V gene has CDR1 SGHRS and CDR2 YFSETQ. CDR3 region: CASSLASGKVYEQYF. CDR3 nucleotides: TGCGCCAGCAGCTTGGCTAGCGGGAAGGTCTACGAGCAGTACTTC.

This clonotype was seen ten or more times. Because the library targeted alpha chains, this beta chain is an off-target read whose size means little. The gene calls are TRBV29-1 and TRBJ1-1; 9 nucleotides match TRBD1. The junction had 5 bases not matched to a gene; V was cut back by 4 bases and J by 5 bases. This CDR3 has 13 amino acids. CDR1 and CDR2 (germline): SQVTM, ANQGSEA. This CDR3 is CSVARDRVTEAFF. DNA of the CDR3: TGCAGCGTTGCCCGGGACAGGGTTACTGAAGCTTTCTTT.

This clonotype was recorded many times. Since it is a stray read in a library aimed at alpha chains, this beta chain has a size that is not meaningful. V gene TRBV7-2 combines with J gene TRBJ2-4; a weak D match, TRBD1 (5 bases). Germline V gene sequence: CDR1 SGHTA, CDR2 FQGNSA. V lost 1 base to trimming and J lost 8 bases, with 9 bases between them. The CDR3 totals 13 residues. CDR3 bases: TGTGCCAGCAGCTTAGGCAGGGTCGACATTCAGTACTTC. This encodes CASSLGRVDIQYF.

In the case of this clonotype: This beta chain came through as a stray read in a library set up for alpha chains, and its size says little. The chain has TRBV11-2 and TRBJ2-3; D possibly corresponds to TRBD2 (5 bases). The CDR3 covers 11 residues. The germline V gene encodes CDR1 SGHAT and CDR2 FQNNGV. The V and J ends lost 5 bases and 6 bases respectively, with 6 bases between them. This CDR3 is CASSPGDTQYF. CDR3 DNA: TGTGCCAGCAGCCCGGGGGATACGCAGTATTTT. Looking up the rest from reference TRBV11-2 and TRBJ2-3 gives the full variable domain: EAGVAQSPRYKIIEKRQSVAFWCNPISGHATLYWYQQILGQGPKLLIQFQNNGVVDDSQLPKDRFSAERLKGVDSTLKIQPAKLEDSAVYLCASSPGDTQYFGPGTRLTVL.

This clonotype was recorded many times. Within a library made for alpha chains, this beta chain is off target, and its count is uninformative. This chain connects TRBV27 to TRBJ2-7; 7 nucleotides agree with TRBD2. J lost 2 bases, V lost 5 bases, and 12 bases had no gene match. The CDR3 is made up of 16 amino acids. CDR1 and CDR2 (germline): MNHEY, SMNVEV (reference sequence). CDR3 protein: CASSLGGLGAPYEQYF. The CDR3 DNA reads as TGTGCCAGCAGTCTAGGAGGACTAGGGGCCCCCTACGAGCAGTACTTC.

This clonotype was found many times. Being off target in a library aimed at alpha chains, this beta chain has a size of little meaning. This chain links TRBV12-3 or TRBV12-4 with TRBJ2-1; 8 bases are shared with TRBD2. V lost 5 bases and J lost 3; bases outside the gene matches: 3. The CDR3 covers 14 residues. The DNA of the CDR3 is TGTGCCAGCAGTCGTAGCGGGGTCTACAATGAGCAGTTCTTC. Protein product: CASSRSGVYNEQFF.

Ten or more counts support this clonotype. This beta chain was picked up by a library intended for alpha chains and is off target, so its count carries little meaning. The J gene is TRBJ2-7, the V gene TRBV24-1; 11 nucleotides match TRBD1. J lost 3 bases, V lost 10 bases, and 13 bases had no gene match. Per germline, CDR1 KGHDR and CDR2 SFDVKD. This CDR3 is 16 amino acids long. The CDR3 DNA sequence: TGTGCCACTGCACCGGGACAGGGGGGGGAAAACTACGAGCAGTACTTC. The encoded protein is CATAPGQGGENYEQYF.